This passage covers 5 T cell receptor beta chains from one sample sequenced in a study of T cells in Graves' hyperthyroidism and ophthalmopathy. RNA transcripts provided the source from which TCR beta CDR3 regions were amplified. First-round RT-PCR with HTBI primers amplified the TCR CDR3 region. From the multiplex PCR reads, TCRdb called clonotypes with MiXCR, one entry per CDR3 protein. The table has more than 450,000 distinct CDR3 sequences, 15% to 20% seen once. Sequencing input: blood. The receptors stem from a man aged 35 to 55 with Graves' ophthalmopathy.

V is TRBV15 and J is TRBJ2-5, with 9 nucleotides matching TRBD2. Unmatched junction bases numbered 6, after V lost 3 bases and J lost 4 bases. The CDR3 consists of 15 residues. The germline V gene has CDR1 LNHNV and CDR2 YYDKDF (reference sequence). CDR3 DNA: TGTGCCACCAGCAGTCGGGCTAGCGGGGCAGAGACCCAGTACTTC. Translating it yields CATSSRASGAETQYF.

The rearrangement joins TRBV15 to TRBJ2-1; possible D gene TRBD1, 6 bases. The germline V gene has CDR1 LNHNV and CDR2 YYDKDF (reference sequence). V shed 1 base and J shed 10 bases, with 8 bases lying between them. This CDR3 is built from 12 residues. The CDR3 region is CATSRVRGEQFF. CDR3 bases: TGTGCCACCAGCAGAGTCAGGGGAGAGCAGTTCTTC.

For this clonotype: A much larger clone lies one base from this, so it may be a read error. This sequence joins TRBV7-9 and TRBJ2-2; D is ambiguous. Germline V gene data show CDR1 as SEHNR and CDR2 as FQNEAQ (reference sequence). V was clipped by 1 base and J by 7 bases, with 4 bases between them. The CDR3 contains 12 residues. In nucleotides, the CDR3 is TGTGCCAGCAGCTTAGTTCTCGGGGAGCTGTTTTTT. It is translated as CASSLVLGELFF.

The chain recombines TRBV4-1 with TRBJ2-7; D not resolved. This CDR3 has 13 amino acids. Germline lookup yields CDR1 MGHRA and CDR2 YSYEKL. V gave up 1 base and J gave up 6 bases, with 10 bases separating them. The CDR3 region is CASSQGGSSEQYF. The DNA of the CDR3 is TGCGCCAGCAGCCAAGGTGGTAGTAGCGAGCAGTACTTC.

This clonotype came up many times. The chain employs TRBV18 and TRBJ2-3; maybe TRBD2 (6 bases). In germline, CDR1 is KGHSH, CDR2 LQKENI. This CDR3 is built from 15 residues. Trimming stripped 2 bases from V and 3 bases from J, with 12 bases between. This chain's CDR3 is CASSPTGVGTDTQYF. In DNA, the CDR3 is TGTGCCAGCTCACCAACGGGGGTGGGGACAGATACGCAGTATTTT.